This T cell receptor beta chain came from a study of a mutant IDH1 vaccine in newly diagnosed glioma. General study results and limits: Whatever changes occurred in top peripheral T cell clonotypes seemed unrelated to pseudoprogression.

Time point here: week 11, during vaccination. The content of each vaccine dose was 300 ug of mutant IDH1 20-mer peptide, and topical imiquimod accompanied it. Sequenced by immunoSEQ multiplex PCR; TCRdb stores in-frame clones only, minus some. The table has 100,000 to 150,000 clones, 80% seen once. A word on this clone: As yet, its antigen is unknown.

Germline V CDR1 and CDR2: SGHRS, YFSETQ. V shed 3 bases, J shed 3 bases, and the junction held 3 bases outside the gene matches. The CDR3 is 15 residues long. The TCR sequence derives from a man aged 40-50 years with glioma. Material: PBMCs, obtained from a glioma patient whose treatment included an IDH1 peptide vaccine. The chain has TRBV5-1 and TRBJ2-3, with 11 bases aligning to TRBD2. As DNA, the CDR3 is TGCGCCAGCAGCTCGACTAGCGGGATAACAGATACGCAGTATTTT. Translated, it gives CASSSTSGITDTQYF.